A single sample gave rise to the 28 T cell receptor beta chains below, sequenced in a study of T cells in Graves' hyperthyroidism and ophthalmopathy. TCR beta CDR3 regions were amplified from RNA. A set of HTBI primers served as the primers for a first-round RT-PCR of the TCR CDR3. From the multiplex PCR reads, TCRdb called clonotypes with MiXCR, one entry per CDR3 protein. Here the sample spans roughly 170,000 distinct CDR3 sequences, around 15% being singletons. Sequenced material: blood. Source of these receptors: a woman aged 45-60 years with Graves' hyperthyroidism.

This clonotype was seen at least ten times. The V gene is TRBV6-1, the J gene TRBJ1-1; TRBD1 might be the D (6 bases). Deletions cut 6 bases from V and 4 bases from J, with 15 bases between. The CDR3 has 14 residues. CDR1 and CDR2 from the germline V gene are MNHNS and SASEGT. The CDR3 DNA reads as TGTGCCAGCAGAGTTCAGGGGATCGGCACTGAAGCTTTCTTT. It encodes CASRVQGIGTEAFF.

This chain uses TRBV19 with TRBJ1-1; 10 positions agree with TRBD1. Per germline, CDR1 LNHDA and CDR2 SQIVND (reference sequence). The trim removed 5 bases at V and 3 bases at J, leaving 6 bases unmatched. The CDR3 is 15 amino acids. As DNA, the CDR3 is TGTGCCAGTAGTTTCGCCGGGACAGGGGACACTGAAGCTTTCTTT. Its translation is CASSFAGTGDTEAFF.

Note on this clonotype: A read error may explain this, as a much larger clone is one base away. This chain uses TRBV27 with TRBJ1-1; a possible D gene is TRBD1 (5 bases). The CDR3 runs to 14 residues. The V gene's germline CDR1 is MNHEY and CDR2 SMNVEV (reference sequence). The V end lost 4 bases, the J end lost 1 base, and 10 bases lay between the germline ends. This CDR3 is CASSSSGRNTEAFF. The CDR3 coding sequence is TGTGCCAGCAGTTCATCGGGACGGAACACTGAAGCTTTCTTT.

This clonotype was found many times. This chain joins TRBV5-1 and TRBJ1-4, with unresolved D. The CDR3 covers 16 residues. From germline, CDR1 is SGHRS and CDR2 YFSETQ. Trimming shortened V by 4 bases and J by 7 bases, and 20 bases separated the two germline ends. CDR3 amino acids: CASSPDAGRAAEKLFF. The CDR3 DNA reads TGCGCCAGCAGCCCGGACGCGGGGAGGGCTGCTGAAAAACTGTTTTTT.

This clonotype was picked up many times. CDR3 sequence: CASGTPNTGELFF. In DNA form, the CDR3 reads TGTGCCAGTGGGACCCCGAACACCGGGGAGCTGTTTTTT. The V gene is TRBV7-3, the J gene TRBJ2-2; D possibly matches TRBD1 or TRBD2 (5 bases each). The CDR3 is 13 residues long. Germline loops: CDR1 SGHTA, CDR2 FQGTGA. V lost 9 bases and J 0 bases, leaving 8 bases between the germline ends.

V usage is TRBV12-3 or TRBV12-4 and J usage is TRBJ1-1; the D is unclear. V dropped 7 bases and J dropped 3 bases, with 9 bases sitting between them. The CDR3 contains 12 residues. In DNA form, the CDR3 reads TGTGCCAGCATAAGGCTTGACACTGAAGCTTTCTTT. Protein: CASIRLDTEAFF.

J is TRBJ2-6 and V is TRBV6-2 or TRBV6-3; D not resolved. The V and J ends lost 5 bases and 3 bases respectively, with 11 bases between them. The CDR3 loop spans 15 amino acids. Germline CDR1 MNHEY, CDR2 SVGEGT. This CDR3 reads CASSEANYGANVLTF. The CDR3 DNA is TGTGCCAGCAGTGAAGCGAACTATGGGGCCAACGTCCTGACTTTC.

Many counts were recorded for this clonotype. The rearrangement links TRBV28 to TRBJ2-3; 8 nucleotides align to TRBD2. Looked up from germline, CDR1 is MDHEN and CDR2 is SYDVKM. The CDR3 spans 14 residues. With 5 bases clipped from V and 1 base from J, the junction kept 2 bases outside the gene matches. Written as DNA, the CDR3 is TGTGCCAGCAGTGGGCGGGGGGGCACAGATACGCAGTATTTT. Its protein is CASSGRGGTDTQYF.

CDR3 amino acids: CASSLDTRQGASTEAFF. CDR3 DNA sequence: TGTGCCAGCAGCCTCGACACTCGACAGGGGGCTTCCACTGAAGCTTTCTTT. The chain carries TRBV6-2 or TRBV6-3 and TRBJ1-1; 10 bases fit TRBD1. Per germline, CDR1 MNHEY and CDR2 SVGEGT. J was trimmed by 4 bases and V by 6 bases; bases with no gene match: 14. The CDR3 totals 17 residues.

This clonotype was seen repeatedly, ten times or more. The genes are TRBV6-2 or TRBV6-3 and TRBJ1-5; D ambiguous. This CDR3 has 15 amino acids. Per germline, CDR1 MNHEY and CDR2 SVGEGT. Between the trimmed V and J ends, which lost 2 bases and 2 bases, there was a span of 10 bases. Here the CDR3 DNA reads TGTGCCAGCAGTTACGTTTTGGGTGGCAATCAGCCCCAGCATTTT. This gives the protein CASSYVLGGNQPQHF.

This clonotype came up a few times. This may be a read error, as it is one base from a much larger clone. The final CDR3 position lacks the conserved phenylalanine or tryptophan, pointing to a likely read error. The gene calls are TRBV28 and TRBJ2-5; 10 bases align to TRBD2. CDR3 length: 14 amino acids. Germline V CDR1 and CDR2: MDHEN, SYDVKM. V trimming: 2 bases; J trimming: 9 bases; junction bases outside the gene matches: 6. CDR3 protein: CASSLLSGGVSQYL. DNA of the CDR3: TGTGCCAGCAGTTTACTCAGCGGGGGGGTGTCCCAGTACCTC.

This clonotype has ten or more counts. This chain connects TRBV7-9 to TRBJ1-1, with 10 bases aligning to TRBD1. This CDR3 comprises 16 residues. The junction had 9 bases not matched to a gene; V was cut back by 6 bases and J by 2 bases. Germline V gene sequence: CDR1 SEHNR, CDR2 FQNEAQ (reference sequence). The CDR3 region has the DNA TGTGCCAGCAGACACCGGGACAGGGGCACTAACACTGAAGCTTTCTTT. Translated: CASRHRDRGTNTEAFF.

This clonotype came up many times. The chain uses TRBV7-2 and TRBJ1-1, with 10 bases matching TRBD1. Germline-derived CDR1 and CDR2 are SGHTA and FQGNSA. The CDR3 spans 14 residues. The V and J ends lost 3 bases and 4 bases, in that order; junction bases with no gene match: 2. For the CDR3, the DNA is TGTGCCAGCAGCTTGACAGGGGGCGTCACTGAAGCTTTCTTT. Amino acids: CASSLTGGVTEAFF.

The chain joins TRBV24-1 to TRBJ1-2, with 9 nucleotides matching TRBD1. The junction had 3 bases not matched to a gene; V was cut back by 5 bases and J by 6 bases. This CDR3 comprises 13 residues. In germline, CDR1 is KGHDR, CDR2 SFDVKD. The CDR3 reads CATSVRDRDGYTF. The CDR3 bases are TGTGCCACCAGTGTCAGGGACAGGGATGGCTACACCTTC.

The V call is TRBV5-1, the J call TRBJ2-5, with 7 bases identical to TRBD1. The V and J ends lost 4 bases and 1 base, in that order; junction bases with no gene match: 7. Germline-derived CDR1 and CDR2 are SGHRS and YFSETQ. The CDR3 spans 15 residues. CDR3 sequence (DNA): TGCGCCAGCAGCCGGCAAGGACAGGTCCAAGAGACCCAGTACTTC. Translation: CASSRQGQVQETQYF.

In this sample, this clonotype turned up a few times. V and J are TRBV4-3 and TRBJ1-1; the match to TRBD1 covers 9 bases. Trimming at V came to 1 base and at J to 11 bases, leaving 8 bases not matched to a gene. Germline CDR1 is LGHNA and CDR2 is YSLEER. The CDR3 runs to 14 residues. The CDR3 is CASSQGIRDREAFF. The CDR3 coding sequence is TGCGCCAGCAGCCAAGGGATCCGGGACAGGGAGGCTTTCTTT.

This chain uses TRBV14 with TRBJ1-1; no clear D. Trimming shortened V by 3 bases and J by 1 base, and 12 bases separated the two germline ends. CDR1 and CDR2 from the germline V gene are SGHDN and FVKESK. This CDR3 is 15 amino acids long. For the CDR3, the DNA is TGTGCCAGCAGCCACCCCGTTTCACGGAACACTGAAGCTTTCTTT. Protein: CASSHPVSRNTEAFF.

There are many counts of this clonotype. J is TRBJ1-2 and V is TRBV2; D not resolved. Looked up from germline, CDR1 is SNHLY and CDR2 is FYNNEI. The V and J ends lost 3 bases and 4 bases respectively, with 12 bases between them. The length of the CDR3 is 14 residues. CDR3 sequence (DNA): TGTGCCAGCAGTGACGGGCAGAGTGCCTATGGCTACACCTTC. Translated: CASSDGQSAYGYTF.

This clonotype occurred many times. The chain is built from TRBV12-3 or TRBV12-4 and TRBJ1-1; D gene unclear. With 6 bases removed from V and 0 bases from J, the gap between germline ends came to 14 bases. The CDR3 consists of 15 residues. The CDR3 bases are TGTGCCAGCAGCTCCGGGGAAGAGATGAACACTGAAGCTTTCTTT. It yields the protein CASSSGEEMNTEAFF.

This clonotype was seen ten or more times. The chain has TRBV20-1 and TRBJ1-2, with 9 bases matching TRBD1. This CDR3 region has 14 residues. Per germline, CDR1 DFQATT and CDR2 SNEGSKA (reference sequence). The V gene end was trimmed by 3 bases and the J gene end by 8 bases; junction bases not matched to a gene: 10. This chain's CDR3 is CSARGGQGPSGYTF. The CDR3 DNA follows: TGCAGTGCTAGGGGGGGACAGGGACCGTCGGGCTACACCTTC.

For this clonotype: A read error may explain this, as a much larger clone is one base away. V usage is TRBV19 and J usage is TRBJ2-1; tentatively, D is TRBD1 (6 bases). Germline V gives CDR1 LNHDA, CDR2 SQIVND (reference sequence). The CDR3 loop spans 13 amino acids. CDR3 residues: CAGSIGTINEQFF. CDR3 nucleotides: TGTGCCGGTAGTATCGGGACAATTAATGAGCAGTTCTTC.

This clonotype was picked up many times. This chain uses TRBV12-3 or TRBV12-4 with TRBJ2-4, with D maybe TRBD2 (5 bases). The ends were cut back, 7 bases at V and 8 bases at J, with 21 bases in the middle. This CDR3 comprises 15 residues. CDR3 DNA sequence: TGTGCCAGCACCTGGAGGTCCTCAGCCCCCCACATTCAGTACTTC. This sequence encodes CASTWRSSAPHIQYF.

The V gene is TRBV12-3 or TRBV12-4, the J gene TRBJ2-2; 9 nucleotides match TRBD1. CDR3 length: 15 amino acids. Trimming took 7 bases from V and 5 from J; bases not matched to a gene: 8. CDR3 coding DNA: TGTGCCAGCATCGAGACAGGGGGTGGGACCGGGGAGCTGTTTTTT. It specifies CASIETGGGTGELFF.

With regard to this clonotype: Possible read error: a much larger clone is one base away. V gene TRBV3-1 combines with J gene TRBJ2-1; possibly TRBD2 for D (6 bases). The germline CDR1 and CDR2 sequences are LGHDT and YNNKEL (reference sequence). The CDR3 loop spans 14 amino acids. The CDR3 DNA is TGTACCAGCAGCCAAGTGGCGGGGTTGCATGAGCAGTTCTTC. This codes for CTSSQVAGLHEQFF.

This clonotype was detected many times. The J gene is TRBJ2-5, the V gene TRBV5-1, with a tentative D call TRBD2 (7 bases). Trimming pared 0 bases from V and 1 base from J, leaving 13 bases between. In germline, CDR1 is SGHRS, CDR2 YFSETQ. The CDR3 has 16 amino acids. The CDR3 nucleotides are TGCGCCAGCAGCTTGGACGCGGGGGCCCGCCAAGAGACCCAGTACTTC. Translated, it gives CASSLDAGARQETQYF.

In its sample, this clonotype was seen many times. The V call is TRBV28, the J call TRBJ2-5; TRBD1 matches 7 bases. This CDR3 comprises 12 residues. V dropped 10 bases and J dropped 4; count of bases not matched to a gene: 6. Germline CDR1 reads MDHEN; CDR2 reads SYDVKM. For the CDR3, the DNA is TGTGCCACCCACAGGGGAAGAGAGACCCAGTACTTC. It yields the protein CATHRGRETQYF.

This clonotype was counted at least ten times. The J gene is TRBJ1-2, the V gene TRBV5-1; 7 bases agree with TRBD1. J lost 8 bases, V lost 2 bases, and 6 bases had no gene match. The CDR3 extends over 13 amino acids. The germline V gene encodes CDR1 SGHRS and CDR2 YFSETQ. The CDR3 DNA reads as TGCGCCAGCAGCTTTGACAGGGTTGGCGGCTACACCTTC. The encoded protein is CASSFDRVGGYTF.

This clonotype showed up many times. The chain couples TRBV6-2 or TRBV6-3 to TRBJ2-5; 7 bases agree with TRBD2. The CDR3 has 16 residues. With 6 bases clipped from V and 0 bases from J, the junction kept 10 bases outside the gene matches. Per the germline V gene, CDR1 is MNHEY and CDR2 is SVGEGT. CDR3 sequence: CASSTRDYRYQETQYF. CDR3 DNA: TGTGCCAGCAGCACACGGGACTACCGGTACCAAGAGACCCAGTACTTC.